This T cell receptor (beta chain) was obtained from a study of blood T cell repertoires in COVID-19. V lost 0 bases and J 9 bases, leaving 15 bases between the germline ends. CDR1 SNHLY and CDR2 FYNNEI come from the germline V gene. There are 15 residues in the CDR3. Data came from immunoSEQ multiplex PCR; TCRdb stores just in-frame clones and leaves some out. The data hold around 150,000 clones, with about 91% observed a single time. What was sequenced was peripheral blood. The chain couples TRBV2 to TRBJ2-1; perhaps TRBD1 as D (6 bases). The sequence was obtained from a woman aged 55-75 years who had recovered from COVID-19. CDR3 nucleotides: TGTGCCAGCAGTGAAGCCTTTGGACAGTATACTGAGCAGTTCTTC. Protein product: CASSEAFGQYTEQFF.